This TCR beta chain was found in a study of CD8 T cells in Susac syndrome. RNA totalling about 0.5 to 1 ug underwent reverse transcription with random hexamers. Each CDR3 protein is one row after TCRdb ran MiXCR on the immunoSEQ multiplex PCR reads. Of 55,000 to 70,000 distinct CDR3 sequences in the sample, 95% were seen once. The CDR3 sequence is 15 residues long. CDR1 and CDR2 from the germline V gene are LGHDT and YNNKEL (reference sequence). The germline V and J ends were trimmed by 0 bases and 0 bases, with 8 bases remaining between them. The V call is TRBV3-1, the J call TRBJ1-1; the D is unclear. The sequence came from a human donor in good health. Sequences were obtained from CD8+ T cells from PBMCs. The CDR3 loop is CASSQDGRLNTEAFF. In DNA, the CDR3 is TGTGCCAGCAGCCAAGACGGAAGGTTGAACACTGAAGCTTTCTTT.